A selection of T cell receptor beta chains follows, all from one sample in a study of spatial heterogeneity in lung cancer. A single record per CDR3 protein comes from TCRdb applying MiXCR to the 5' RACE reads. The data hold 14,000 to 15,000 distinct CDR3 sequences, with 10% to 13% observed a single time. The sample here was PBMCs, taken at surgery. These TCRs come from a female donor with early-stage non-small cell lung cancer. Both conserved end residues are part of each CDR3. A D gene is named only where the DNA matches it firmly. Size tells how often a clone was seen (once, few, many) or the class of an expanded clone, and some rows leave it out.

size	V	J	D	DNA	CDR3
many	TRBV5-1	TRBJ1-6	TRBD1	TGCGCCAGCAGCTTGGGCTGGACAGGGAATAATTCACCCCTCCACTTT	CASSLGWTGNNSPLHF
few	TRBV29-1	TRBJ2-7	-	TGCAGCGCGGGGCCCTCAGCCTACGAGCAGTACTTC	CSAGPSAYEQYF
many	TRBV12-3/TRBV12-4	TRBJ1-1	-	TGTGCCAGCAGCAGGCAGATGAACACTGAAGCTTTCTTT	CASSRQMNTEAFF
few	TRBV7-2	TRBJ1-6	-	TGTGCCAGCAGTAAGACAGTGACTAGCTCCTATAATTCACCCCTCCACTTT	CASSKTVTSSYNSPLHF
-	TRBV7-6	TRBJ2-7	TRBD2	TGTGCCAGCAGCTTAGTAGCGGGGAGGAACGAGCAGTACTTC	CASSLVAGRNEQYF
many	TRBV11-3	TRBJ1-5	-	TGTGCCAGCAGCTTTAGTGGCAGGGGAAATAGCAATCAGCCCCAGCATTTT	CASSFSGRGNSNQPQHF
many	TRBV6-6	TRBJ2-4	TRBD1	TGTGCCAGCAGGGGATTAAAGGGACAGGCCCTAATTAGGGGGGACATTCAGTACTTC	CASRGLKGQALIRGDIQYF
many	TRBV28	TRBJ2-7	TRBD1	TGTGCCAGCAGTCCCCCGGGACAGTCTTGGCAGCAGTACTTC	CASSPPGQSWQQYF
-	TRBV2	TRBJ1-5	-	TGTGCCAGCAGGGGGGGGATCGATAGCAATCAGCCCCAGCATTTT	CASRGGIDSNQPQHF
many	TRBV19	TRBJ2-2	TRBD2	TGTGCCAGTAGCAGACTAGCGGCCGGGGAGCTGTTTTTT	CASSRLAAGELFF
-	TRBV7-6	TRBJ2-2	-	TGTGCCAGCAGCAAAAGGGCACAGGGGAACACCGGGGAGCTGTTTTTT	CASSKRAQGNTGELFF
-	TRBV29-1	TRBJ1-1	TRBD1	TGCAGCGTTGGGACAGGGAACACTGAAGCTTTCTTT	CSVGTGNTEAFF
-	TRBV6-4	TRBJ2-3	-	TGTGCCAGCAGTGAAGGGGGGCGCGTCACAGATACGCAGTATTTT	CASSEGGRVTDTQYF
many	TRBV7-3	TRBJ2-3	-	TGTGCCAGCAGCTTAGGCCCCAATACAGATACGCAGTATTTT	CASSLGPNTDTQYF
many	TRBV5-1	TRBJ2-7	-	TGCGCCAGCAGCCCCGCCCCGGGACAAAATTACGAGCAGTACTTC	CASSPAPGQNYEQYF
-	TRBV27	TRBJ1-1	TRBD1	TGTGCCAGCAGTTTAGGACAGGGCTTAGGGACTGAAGCTTTCTTT	CASSLGQGLGTEAFF
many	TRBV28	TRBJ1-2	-	TGTGCCAGCAGTTTAGAGGGCGAGGGCGTAATCTATGGCTACACCTTC	CASSLEGEGVIYGYTF
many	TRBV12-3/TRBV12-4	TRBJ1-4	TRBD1	TGTGCCAGCGGGGACAGGCGAAATGAAAAACTGTTTTTT	CASGDRRNEKLFF